There are a few counts of the clone carrying this TCR beta chain. Its antigen is still unknown. The sample originates from a study of blood T cells in healthy people across ages. The CDR3 runs 13 residues. The V and J ends lost 7 bases and 5 bases respectively, with 12 bases between them. Germline-derived CDR1 and CDR2 are MDHEN and SYDVKM. The authors ran a second PCR of roughly 7 to 11 cycles using a sample-barcoded 5' primer and a J-beta primer mix. MiXCR, applied by TCRdb to the 5' RACE reads, yields one record per CDR3 protein. The repertoire includes roughly 2 million distinct CDR3 sequences, just under 50% of them detected once, and roughly 2.1% sits in the top ten. Study-level findings and limits: Considered underestimates were the diversity estimates obtained from one million T cells.

This rearrangement joins TRBV28 to TRBJ1-5; possibly TRBD1 for D (6 bases). Sequencing was performed on blood. This receptor was identified in a woman aged 40 to 50 in good health. The CDR3: CASNAGDYQPQHF. Here the CDR3 DNA reads TGTGCCAGCAACGCAGGGGATTATCAGCCCCAGCATTTT.